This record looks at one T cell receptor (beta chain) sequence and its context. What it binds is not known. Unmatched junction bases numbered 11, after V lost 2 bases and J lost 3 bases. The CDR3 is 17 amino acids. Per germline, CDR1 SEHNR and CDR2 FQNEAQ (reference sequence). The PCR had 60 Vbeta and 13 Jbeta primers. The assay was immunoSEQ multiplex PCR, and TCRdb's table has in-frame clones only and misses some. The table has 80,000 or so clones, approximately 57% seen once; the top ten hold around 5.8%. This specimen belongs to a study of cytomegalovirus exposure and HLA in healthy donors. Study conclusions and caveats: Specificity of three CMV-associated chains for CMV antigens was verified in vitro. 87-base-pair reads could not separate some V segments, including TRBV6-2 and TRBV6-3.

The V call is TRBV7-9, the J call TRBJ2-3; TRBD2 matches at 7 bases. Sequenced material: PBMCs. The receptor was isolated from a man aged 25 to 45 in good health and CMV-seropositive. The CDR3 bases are TGTGCCAGCAGCTTACCCCAGGCGGGGGTTCGTACAGATACGCAGTATTTT. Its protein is CASSLPQAGVRTDTQYF.